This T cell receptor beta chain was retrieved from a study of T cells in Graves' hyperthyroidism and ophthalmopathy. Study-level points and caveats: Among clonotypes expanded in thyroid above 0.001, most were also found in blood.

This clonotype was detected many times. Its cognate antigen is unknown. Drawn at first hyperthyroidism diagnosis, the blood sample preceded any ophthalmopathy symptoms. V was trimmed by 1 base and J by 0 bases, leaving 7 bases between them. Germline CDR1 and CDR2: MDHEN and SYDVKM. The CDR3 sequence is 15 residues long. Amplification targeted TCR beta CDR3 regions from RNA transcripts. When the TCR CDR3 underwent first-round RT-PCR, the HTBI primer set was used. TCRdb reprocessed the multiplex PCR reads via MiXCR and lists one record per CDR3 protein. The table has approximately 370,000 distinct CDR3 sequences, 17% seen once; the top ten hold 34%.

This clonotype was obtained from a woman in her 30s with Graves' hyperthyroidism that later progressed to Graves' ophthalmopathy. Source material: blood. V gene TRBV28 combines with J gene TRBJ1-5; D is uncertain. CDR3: CASSLLTGSNQPQHF. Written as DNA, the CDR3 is TGTGCCAGCAGTTTATTAACGGGTAGCAATCAGCCCCAGCATTTT.